Reported below is one T cell receptor beta chain. This entry belongs to a study of patients and donors after allogeneic stem cell transplantation. V was clipped by 3 bases and J by 0 bases, with 6 bases between them. There are 14 residues in the CDR3. TCRdb fed the RT-PCR reads into MiXCR, producing one record per CDR3 protein. The table lists a few hundred thousand distinct CDR3 sequences, less than 50% of them singletons. The clonotype comes from a human donor who was either an allogeneic HSCT recipient or a stem cell or donor lymphocyte infusion donor (not recorded which). It is not recorded whose cells these are; they may come from a transplant donor. V and J are TRBV12-3 or TRBV12-4 and TRBJ1-5; D uncertain. Sequences were obtained from blood, either unsorted or a sorted T cell fraction (not recorded which). The CDR3 DNA reads TGTGCCAGCAGTTTTAGGGCTAGCAATCAGCCCCAGCATTTT. This codes for CASSFRASNQPQHF.